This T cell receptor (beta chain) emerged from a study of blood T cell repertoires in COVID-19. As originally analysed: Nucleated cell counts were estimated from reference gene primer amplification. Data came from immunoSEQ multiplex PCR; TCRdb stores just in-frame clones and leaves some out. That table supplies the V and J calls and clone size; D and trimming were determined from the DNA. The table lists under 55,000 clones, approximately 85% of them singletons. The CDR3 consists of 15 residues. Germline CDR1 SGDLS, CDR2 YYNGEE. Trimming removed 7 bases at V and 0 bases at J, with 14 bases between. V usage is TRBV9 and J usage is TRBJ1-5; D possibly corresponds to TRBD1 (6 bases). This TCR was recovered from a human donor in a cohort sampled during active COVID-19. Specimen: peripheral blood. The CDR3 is CASGPTGNSNQPQHF. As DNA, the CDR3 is TGTGCCAGCGGGCCGACAGGAAATAGCAATCAGCCCCAGCATTTT.